These 3 T cell receptor beta chains share one sample of origin, sequenced in a study of shared clonotypes between healthy human individuals (dated by TCRdb to between 2020 and 2021). The library was built by means of the immunoSEQ multiplex PCR assay. This immuneACCESS table, as held by TCRdb, lists in-frame sequences with V and J called but not all clones. Of the missing ones, under half trace to an unresolved V gene in checked studies; the others have no known cause. A total of about 1.4 million clones appear in this sample, 95% to 97% of them only once. The ten largest clones represent roughly 1.2% of the sample. The sequenced sample consisted of naive CD4+ T cells sorted from blood. Taken with the paper, the label for cell subset or site translates to: CD45RA+ positively selected. All receptors come from a man aged 30 to 45 in good health.

The chain combines TRBV6-6 with TRBJ1-2; 10 bases fit TRBD1. The length of the CDR3 is 13 residues. J gave up 4 bases and V 4 bases, and 0 bases lay outside the gene matches. Per germline, CDR1 MNHNY and CDR2 SVGAGI (reference sequence). CDR3 residues: CASSWDRGYGYTF. The CDR3 DNA is TGTGCCAGCAGTTGGGACAGGGGCTATGGCTACACCTTC.

The chain has TRBV27 and TRBJ2-2, with D perhaps TRBD1 (7 bases). In germline, CDR1 is MNHEY, CDR2 SMNVEV (reference sequence). Between the trimmed V and J ends, which lost 6 bases and 5 bases, there was a span of 22 bases. This CDR3 contains 17 residues. CDR3 coding DNA: TGTGCCAGCAGCCCAGGGGGACTGACGGGGGTGACCGGGGAGCTGTTTTTT. Translating gives CASSPGGLTGVTGELFF.

The chain carries TRBV7-8 and TRBJ2-3, with TRBD2 matching over 10 bases. CDR1 is SGHVS and CDR2 is FQNEAQ in the germline V gene. With V trimmed by 4 bases and J by 4 bases, 11 bases remained unmatched. The CDR3 length is 17 residues. CDR3 loop: CASSYRSGTSVPDTQYF. CDR3 in DNA: TGTGCCAGCAGCTATCGATCCGGGACTAGCGTTCCAGATACGCAGTATTTT.